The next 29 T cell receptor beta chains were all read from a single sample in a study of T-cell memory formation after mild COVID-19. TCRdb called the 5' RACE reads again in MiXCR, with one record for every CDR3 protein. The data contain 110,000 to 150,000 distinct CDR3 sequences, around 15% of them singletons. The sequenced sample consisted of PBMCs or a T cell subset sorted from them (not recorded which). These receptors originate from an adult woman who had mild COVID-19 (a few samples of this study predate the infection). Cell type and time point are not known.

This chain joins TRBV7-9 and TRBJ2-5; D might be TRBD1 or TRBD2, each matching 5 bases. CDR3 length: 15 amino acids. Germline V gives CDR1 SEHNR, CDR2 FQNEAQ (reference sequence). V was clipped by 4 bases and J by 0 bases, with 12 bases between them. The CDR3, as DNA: TGTGCCAGCAGCTGGGGGACGGCATACCAAGAGACCCAGTACTTC. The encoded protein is CASSWGTAYQETQYF.

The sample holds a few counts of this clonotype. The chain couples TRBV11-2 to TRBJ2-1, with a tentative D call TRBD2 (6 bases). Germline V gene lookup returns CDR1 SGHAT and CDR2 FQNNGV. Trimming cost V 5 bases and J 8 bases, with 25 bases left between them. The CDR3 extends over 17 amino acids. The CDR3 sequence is CASSVPLAELPLYEQFF. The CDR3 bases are TGTGCCAGCAGCGTACCGTTAGCGGAACTCCCTTTGTATGAGCAGTTCTTC.

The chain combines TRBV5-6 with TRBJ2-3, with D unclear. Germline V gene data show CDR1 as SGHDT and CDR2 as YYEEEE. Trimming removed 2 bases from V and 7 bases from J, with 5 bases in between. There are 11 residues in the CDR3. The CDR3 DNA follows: TGTGCCAGCAGCTTTGCGAATACGCAGTATTTT. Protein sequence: CASSFANTQYF.

The CDR3: CSARDPLAGKYTGELFF. The CDR3 nucleotides read TGCAGTGCTAGAGATCCTCTAGCGGGGAAATACACCGGGGAGCTGTTTTTT. The chain joins TRBV20-1 to TRBJ2-2; 9 bases agree with TRBD2. The CDR3 totals 17 residues. Germline V gene data show CDR1 as DFQATT and CDR2 as SNEGSKA (reference sequence). V lost 0 bases, J lost 3 bases, and 8 bases stayed unmatched.

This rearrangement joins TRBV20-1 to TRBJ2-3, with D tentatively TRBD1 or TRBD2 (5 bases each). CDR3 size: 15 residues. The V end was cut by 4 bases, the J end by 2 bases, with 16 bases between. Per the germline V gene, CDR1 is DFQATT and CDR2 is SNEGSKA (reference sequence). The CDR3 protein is CSATGATFNTDTQYF. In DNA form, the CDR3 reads TGCAGTGCTACCGGGGCCACCTTTAACACAGATACGCAGTATTTT.

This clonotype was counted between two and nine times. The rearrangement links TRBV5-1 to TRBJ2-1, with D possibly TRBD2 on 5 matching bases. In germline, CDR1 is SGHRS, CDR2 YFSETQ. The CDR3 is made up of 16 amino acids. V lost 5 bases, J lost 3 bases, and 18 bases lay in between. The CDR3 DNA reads TGCGCCAGCAGTCAGAACGGTGGGCGGGTCTACAATGAGCAGTTCTTC. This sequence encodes CASSQNGGRVYNEQFF.

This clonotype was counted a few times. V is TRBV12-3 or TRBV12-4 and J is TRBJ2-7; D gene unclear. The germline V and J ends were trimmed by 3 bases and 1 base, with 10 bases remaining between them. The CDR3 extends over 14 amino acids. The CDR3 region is CASSFGAGSYEQYF. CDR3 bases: TGTGCCAGCAGTTTTGGAGCCGGGTCCTACGAGCAGTACTTC.

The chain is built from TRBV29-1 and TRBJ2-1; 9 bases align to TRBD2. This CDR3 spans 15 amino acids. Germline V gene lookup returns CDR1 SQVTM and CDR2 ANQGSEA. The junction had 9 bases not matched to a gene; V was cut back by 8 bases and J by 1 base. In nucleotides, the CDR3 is TGCAGCACTGTTGGACTAGCGCCTTCCTACAATGAGCAGTTCTTC. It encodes CSTVGLAPSYNEQFF.

The CDR3 DNA follows: TGTGCCAGCAGCGTACCGGGCCCTCTTACCTACGAGCAGTACTTC. Translation gives CASSVPGPLTYEQYF. This sequence joins TRBV21-1 and TRBJ2-7; the D call TRBD2 from the table was never checked on the DNA. TRBV21-1 is flagged as a pseudogene. The CDR3 is made up of 15 amino acids.

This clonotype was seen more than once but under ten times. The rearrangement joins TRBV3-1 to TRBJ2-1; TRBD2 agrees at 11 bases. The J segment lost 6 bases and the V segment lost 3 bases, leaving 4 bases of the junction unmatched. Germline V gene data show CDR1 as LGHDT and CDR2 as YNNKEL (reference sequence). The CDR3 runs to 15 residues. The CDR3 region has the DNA TGTGCCAGCAGCCAGAGACTAGCGGGACTCAATGAGCAGTTCTTC. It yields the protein CASSQRLAGLNEQFF.

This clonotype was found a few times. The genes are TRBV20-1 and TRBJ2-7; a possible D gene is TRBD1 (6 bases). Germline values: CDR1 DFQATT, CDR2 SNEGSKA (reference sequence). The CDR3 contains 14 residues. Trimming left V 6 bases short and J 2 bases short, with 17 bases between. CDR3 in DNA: TGCAGTGCGGCCAGCGGACAGCTAACCTACGAGCAGTACTTC. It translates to CSAASGQLTYEQYF.

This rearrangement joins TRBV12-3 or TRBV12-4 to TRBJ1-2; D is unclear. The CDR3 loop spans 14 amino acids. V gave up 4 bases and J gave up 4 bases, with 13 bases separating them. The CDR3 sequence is CASSSGEGSYGYTF. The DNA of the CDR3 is TGTGCCAGCAGTTCTGGGGAAGGGAGCTATGGCTACACCTTC.

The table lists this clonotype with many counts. Written as DNA, the CDR3 is TGTGCCAGCAGGTCTCACAGCGGGGACAGCTCCTACGAGCAGTACTTC. Translation gives CASRSHSGDSSYEQYF. The chain links TRBV12-3 or TRBV12-4 to TRBJ2-7; possibly TRBD1 or TRBD2 for D (7 bases each). The CDR3 totals 16 residues. V gave up 6 bases and J gave up 0 bases, with 18 bases separating them.

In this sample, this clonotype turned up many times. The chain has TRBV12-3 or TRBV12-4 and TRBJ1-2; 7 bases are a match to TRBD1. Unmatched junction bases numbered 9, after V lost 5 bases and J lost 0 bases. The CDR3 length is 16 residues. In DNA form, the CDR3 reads TGTGCCAGCAGTCCAACAGGGGAAGCGGCTAACTATGGCTACACCTTC. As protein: CASSPTGEAANYGYTF.

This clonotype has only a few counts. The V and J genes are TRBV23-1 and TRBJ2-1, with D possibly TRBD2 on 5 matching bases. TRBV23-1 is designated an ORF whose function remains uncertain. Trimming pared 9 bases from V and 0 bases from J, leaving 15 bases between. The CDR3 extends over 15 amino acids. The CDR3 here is CASRRRLSSYNEQFF. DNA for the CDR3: TGCGCCAGTAGGAGGCGCTTAAGCTCCTACAATGAGCAGTTCTTC.

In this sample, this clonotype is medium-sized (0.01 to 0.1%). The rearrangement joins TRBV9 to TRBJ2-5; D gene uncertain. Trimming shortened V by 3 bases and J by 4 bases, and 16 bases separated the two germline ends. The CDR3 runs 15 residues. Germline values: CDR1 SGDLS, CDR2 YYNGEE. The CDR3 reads CASSAFFGVLETQYF. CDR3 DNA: TGTGCCAGCAGCGCCTTTTTCGGCGTCCTAGAGACCCAGTACTTC.

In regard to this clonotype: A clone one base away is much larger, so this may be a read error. CDR3 nucleotides: TGTGCCAGCAGCCCCGGCGAGGTCTTGAACACTGAAGCTTTCTTT. Translation gives CASSPGEVLNTEAFF. The rearrangement links TRBV7-3 to TRBJ1-1, with D unclear. V was cut by 5 bases and J by 0 bases, with 13 bases left in between. This CDR3 is 15 amino acids long. In germline, CDR1 is SGHTA, CDR2 FQGTGA.

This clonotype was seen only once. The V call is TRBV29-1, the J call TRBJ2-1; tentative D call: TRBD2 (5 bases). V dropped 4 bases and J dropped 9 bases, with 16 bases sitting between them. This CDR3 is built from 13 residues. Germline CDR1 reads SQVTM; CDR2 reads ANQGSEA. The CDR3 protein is CSVALGVEGEQFF. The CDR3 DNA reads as TGCAGCGTTGCTCTTGGGGTTGAGGGTGAGCAGTTCTTC.

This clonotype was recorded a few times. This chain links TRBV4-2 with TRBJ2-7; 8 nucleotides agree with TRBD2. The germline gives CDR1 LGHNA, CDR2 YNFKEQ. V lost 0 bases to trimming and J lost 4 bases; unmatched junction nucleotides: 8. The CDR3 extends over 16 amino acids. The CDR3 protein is CASSQDPAGGPYEQYF. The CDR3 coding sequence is TGTGCCAGCAGCCAAGATCCCGCGGGGGGTCCGTACGAGCAGTACTTC.

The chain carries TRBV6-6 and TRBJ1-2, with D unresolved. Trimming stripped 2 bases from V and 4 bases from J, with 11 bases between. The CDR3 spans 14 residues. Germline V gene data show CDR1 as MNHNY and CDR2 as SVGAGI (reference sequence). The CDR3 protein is CASSYIRDPYGYTF. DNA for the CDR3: TGTGCCAGCAGTTACATTAGAGACCCCTATGGCTACACCTTC.

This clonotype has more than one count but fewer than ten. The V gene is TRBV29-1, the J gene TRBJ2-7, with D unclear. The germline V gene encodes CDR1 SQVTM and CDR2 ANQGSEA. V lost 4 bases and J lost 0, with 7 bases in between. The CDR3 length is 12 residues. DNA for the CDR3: TGCAGCGTTGGCCCGAGCTCCTACGAGCAGTACTTC. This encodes CSVGPSSYEQYF.

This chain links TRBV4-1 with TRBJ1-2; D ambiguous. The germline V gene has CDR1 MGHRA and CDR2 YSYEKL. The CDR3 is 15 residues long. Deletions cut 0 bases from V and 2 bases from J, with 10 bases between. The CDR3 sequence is CASSQDLAANYGYTF. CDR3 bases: TGCGCCAGCAGCCAAGATCTGGCCGCGAACTATGGCTACACCTTC.

CDR3 in DNA: TGTGCCAGCAGCTTAGAGGGACGCAGTACCTACGAGCAGTACTTC. Residues: CASSLEGRSTYEQYF. The chain couples TRBV7-2 to TRBJ2-7; D possibly uses TRBD1 or TRBD2 (5 bases each). CDR3 length: 15 residues. The ends were cut back, 1 base at V and 2 bases at J, with 12 bases in the middle. Per the germline V gene, CDR1 is SGHTA and CDR2 is FQGNSA.

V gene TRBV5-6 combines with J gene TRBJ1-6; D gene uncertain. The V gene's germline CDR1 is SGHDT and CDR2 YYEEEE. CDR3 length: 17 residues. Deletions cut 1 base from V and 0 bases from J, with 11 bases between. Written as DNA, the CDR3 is TGTGCCAGCAGCTTGTTCGGGATGAGCTCCTATAATTCACCCCTCCACTTT. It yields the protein CASSLFGMSSYNSPLHF. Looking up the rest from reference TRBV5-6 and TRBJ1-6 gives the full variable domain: DAGVTQSPTHLIKTRGQQVTLRCSPKSGHDTVSWYQQALGQGPQFIFQYYEEEERQRGNFPDRFSGHQFPNYSSELNVNALLLGDSALYLCASSLFGMSSYNSPLHFGNGTRLTVT.

This chain's CDR3 is CAWSVQPGSEQFF. The DNA of the CDR3 is TGTGCCTGGAGTGTACAGCCGGGAAGTGAGCAGTTCTTC. The chain uses TRBV30 and TRBJ2-1, with a tentative D call TRBD2 (5 bases). This CDR3 has 13 residues. Germline lookup yields CDR1 GTSNPN and CDR2 SVGIG (reference sequence). V was clipped by 0 bases and J by 9 bases, with 12 bases between them. Drawing the rest from reference TRBV30 and TRBJ2-1, the complete variable domain is SQTIHQWPATLVQPVGSPLSLECTVEGTSNPNLYWYRQAAGRGLQLLFYSVGIGQISSEVPQNLSASRPQDRQFILSSKKLLLSDSGFYLCAWSVQPGSEQFFGPGTRLTVL.

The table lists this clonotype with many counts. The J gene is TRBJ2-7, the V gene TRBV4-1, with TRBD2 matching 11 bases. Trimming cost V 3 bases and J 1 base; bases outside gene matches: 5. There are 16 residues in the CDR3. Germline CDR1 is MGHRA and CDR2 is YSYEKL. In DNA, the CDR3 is TGCGCCAGCAGCCAGACCAGGACTAGCGGGTCCTACGAGCAGTACTTC. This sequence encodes CASSQTRTSGSYEQYF.

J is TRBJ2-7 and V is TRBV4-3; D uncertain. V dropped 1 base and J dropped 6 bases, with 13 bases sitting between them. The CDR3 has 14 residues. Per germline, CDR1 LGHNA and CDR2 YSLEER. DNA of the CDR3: TGCGCCAGCAGCCAAGGGGTCGGCTCCGCCGAGCAGTACTTC. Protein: CASSQGVGSAEQYF.

This chain's CDR3 is CASSLSGQGPHF. In DNA, the CDR3 is TGTGCCAGCAGCTTATCCGGACAGGGGCCGCATTTT. The chain has TRBV7-9 and TRBJ1-5; 9 nucleotides align to TRBD1. The CDR3 consists of 12 residues. The V gene end was trimmed by 2 bases and the J gene end by 15 bases; junction bases not matched to a gene: 5. From germline, CDR1 is SEHNR and CDR2 FQNEAQ (reference sequence). The full variable domain, its missing parts supplied by reference TRBV7-9 and TRBJ1-5, is DTGVSQNPRHKITKRGQNVTFRCDPISEHNRLYWYRQTLGQGPEFLTYFQNEAQLEKSRLLSDRFSAERPKGSFSTLEIQRTEQGDSAMYLCASSLSGQGPHFGDGTRLSIL.

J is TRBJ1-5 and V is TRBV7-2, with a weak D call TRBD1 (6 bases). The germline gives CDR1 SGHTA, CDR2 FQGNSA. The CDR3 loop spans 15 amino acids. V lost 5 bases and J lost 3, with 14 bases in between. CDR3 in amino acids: CASSVHRAPNQPQHF. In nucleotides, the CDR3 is TGTGCCAGCAGCGTACACAGGGCACCCAATCAGCCCCAGCATTTT. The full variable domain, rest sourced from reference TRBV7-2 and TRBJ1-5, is GAGVSQSPSNKVTEKGKDVELRCDPISGHTALYWYRQSLGQGLEFLIYFQGNSAPDKSGLPSDRFSAERTGGSVSTLTIQRTQQEDSAVYLCASSVHRAPNQPQHFGDGTRLSIL.